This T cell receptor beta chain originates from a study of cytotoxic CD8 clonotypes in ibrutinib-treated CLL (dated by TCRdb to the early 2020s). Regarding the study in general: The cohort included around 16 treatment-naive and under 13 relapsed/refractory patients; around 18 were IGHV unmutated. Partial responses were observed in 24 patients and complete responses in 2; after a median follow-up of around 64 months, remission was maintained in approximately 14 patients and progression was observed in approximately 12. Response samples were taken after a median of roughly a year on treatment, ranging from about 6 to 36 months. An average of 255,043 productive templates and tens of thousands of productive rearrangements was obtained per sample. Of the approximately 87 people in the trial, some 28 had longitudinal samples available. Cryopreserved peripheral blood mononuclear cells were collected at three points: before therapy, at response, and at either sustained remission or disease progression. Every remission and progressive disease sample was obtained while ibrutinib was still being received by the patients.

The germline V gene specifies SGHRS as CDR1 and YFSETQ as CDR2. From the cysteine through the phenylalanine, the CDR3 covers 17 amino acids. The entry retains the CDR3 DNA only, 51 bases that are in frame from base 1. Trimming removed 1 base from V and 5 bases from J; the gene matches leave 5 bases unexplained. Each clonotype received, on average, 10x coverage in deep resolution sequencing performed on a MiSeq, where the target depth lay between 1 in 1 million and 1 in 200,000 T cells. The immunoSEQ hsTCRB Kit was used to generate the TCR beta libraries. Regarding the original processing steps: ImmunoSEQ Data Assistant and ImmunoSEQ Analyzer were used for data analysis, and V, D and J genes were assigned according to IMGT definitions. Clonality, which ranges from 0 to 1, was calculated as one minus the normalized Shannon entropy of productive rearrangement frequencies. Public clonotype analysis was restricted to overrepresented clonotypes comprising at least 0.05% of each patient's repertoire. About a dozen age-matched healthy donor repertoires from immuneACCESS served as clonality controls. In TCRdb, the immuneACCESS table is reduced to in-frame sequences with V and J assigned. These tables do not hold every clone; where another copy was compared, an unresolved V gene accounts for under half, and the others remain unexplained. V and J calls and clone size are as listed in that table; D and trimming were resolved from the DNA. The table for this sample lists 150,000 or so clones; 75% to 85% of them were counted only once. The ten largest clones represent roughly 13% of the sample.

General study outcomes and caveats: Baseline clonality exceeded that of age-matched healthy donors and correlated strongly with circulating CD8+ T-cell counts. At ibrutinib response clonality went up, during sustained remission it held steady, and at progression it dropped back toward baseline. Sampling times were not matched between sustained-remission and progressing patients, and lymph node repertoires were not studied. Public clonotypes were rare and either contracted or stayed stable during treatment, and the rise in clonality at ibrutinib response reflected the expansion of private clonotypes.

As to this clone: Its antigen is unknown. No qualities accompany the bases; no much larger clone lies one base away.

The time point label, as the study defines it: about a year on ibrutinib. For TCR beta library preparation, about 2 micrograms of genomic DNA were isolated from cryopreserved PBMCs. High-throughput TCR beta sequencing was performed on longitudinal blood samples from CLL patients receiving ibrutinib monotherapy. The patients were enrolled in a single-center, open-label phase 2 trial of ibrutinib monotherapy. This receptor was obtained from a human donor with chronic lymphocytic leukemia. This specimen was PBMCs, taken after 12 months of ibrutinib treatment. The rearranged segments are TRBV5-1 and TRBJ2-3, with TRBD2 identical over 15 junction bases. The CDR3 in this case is CASSLMGLAGGGDTQYF. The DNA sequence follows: TGCGCCAGCAGCTTGATGGGACTAGCGGGAGGAGGAGATACGCAGTATTTT.